These 31 T cell receptor beta chains were all obtained from the same sample, sequenced in a study of radiation and T cells in renal cell carcinoma. Profiling relied on immunoSEQ multiplex PCR, and the TCRdb table lists in-frame clones only, not all of them. Found here are 150,000 to 180,000 clones, about 91% of them singletons; the top ten hold 10% to 15%. The time point is: blood 2 weeks post-SBRT. As to treatment: 15 Gy SBRT to primary tumor, nephrectomy 4 weeks later. Specimen: blood, collected from a patient whose treatment included radiotherapy and nephrectomy. The receptors come from a woman in her 50s with renal cell carcinoma.

The gene calls are TRBV15 and TRBJ1-5; D not resolved. The V end was cut by 1 base, the J end by 7 bases, with 14 bases between. This CDR3 is built from 15 residues. Per the germline V gene, CDR1 is LNHNV and CDR2 is YYDKDF (reference sequence). CDR3 amino acids: CATSRAVGLGQPQHF. DNA for the CDR3: TGTGCCACCAGCAGAGCAGTAGGGCTGGGGCAGCCCCAGCATTTT.

This chain uses TRBV7-9 with TRBJ1-4; D might be TRBD1 (5 bases). From germline, CDR1 is SEHNR and CDR2 FQNEAQ (reference sequence). Trimming cost V 8 bases and J 4 bases, with 14 bases left between them. The CDR3 loop spans 14 amino acids. This chain's CDR3 is CASQFGTFNEKLFF. The CDR3 DNA is TGTGCCAGCCAATTCGGGACCTTTAATGAAAAACTGTTTTTT.

The chain recombines TRBV6-5 with TRBJ1-2; D is possibly TRBD1 (5 bases). Germline lookup yields CDR1 MNHEY and CDR2 SVGAGI. The ends were cut back, 2 bases at V and 4 bases at J, with 14 bases in the middle. This CDR3 has 15 amino acids. The CDR3 sequence: CASSYGRGAGYGYTF. DNA for the CDR3: TGTGCCAGCAGTTACGGTCGGGGCGCGGGCTATGGCTACACCTTC.

The chain employs TRBV7-8 and TRBJ1-5; unclear D gene. This CDR3 is built from 14 residues. V shed 1 base and J shed 11 bases, with 15 bases lying between them. Germline CDR1 and CDR2: SGHVS and FQNEAQ. In DNA form, the CDR3 reads TGTGCCAGCAGCTTAGGTGCTGGGTCATGGGCCCAGCATTTT. It is translated as CASSLGAGSWAQHF.

The J gene is TRBJ1-2, the V gene TRBV4-1, with D possibly being TRBD1 (5 bases). V gave up 0 bases and J gave up 8 bases, with 22 bases separating them. The V gene's germline CDR1 is MGHRA and CDR2 YSYEKL. CDR3 size: 17 residues. CDR3 nucleotide sequence: TGCGCCAGCAGCCAAGATATCTGGCAGGGCGAAAATGCAGGCTACACCTTC. Translating it yields CASSQDIWQGENAGYTF.

The rearrangement links TRBV6-4 to TRBJ1-3; 8 bases are shared with TRBD1. The CDR3 covers 16 residues. V gave up 7 bases and J gave up 0 bases; unmatched junction bases: 8. The germline V gene has CDR1 MRHNA and CDR2 SNTAGT. CDR3 bases: TGTGCCAGCAATCGGGACAGGAAACACTCTGGAAACACCATATATTTT. It yields the protein CASNRDRKHSGNTIYF.

The count of this clone is one. The chain employs TRBV4-3 and TRBJ2-7; D is uncertain. Germline V gives CDR1 LGHNA, CDR2 YSLEER. The CDR3 totals 13 residues. The ends were cut back, 1 base at V and 4 bases at J, with 8 bases in the middle. CDR3 sequence: CASSQAFGYEQYF. CDR3 DNA sequence: TGCGCCAGCAGCCAAGCCTTTGGATACGAGCAGTACTTC.

The chain has TRBV5-6 and TRBJ1-4, with a tentative D call TRBD1 (5 bases). The V end was cut by 1 base, the J end by 6 bases, with 10 bases between. CDR1 SGHDT and CDR2 YYEEEE come from the germline V gene. This CDR3 has 14 amino acids. The CDR3 DNA is TGTGCCAGCAGCTTGTGGGGAGGGGATGAAAAACTGTTTTTT. Its protein is CASSLWGGDEKLFF. Together with reference TRBV5-6 and TRBJ1-4, the CDR3 gives the full variable domain: DAGVTQSPTHLIKTRGQQVTLRCSPKSGHDTVSWYQQALGQGPQFIFQYYEEEERQRGNFPDRFSGHQFPNYSSELNVNALLLGDSALYLCASSLWGGDEKLFFGSGTQLSVL.

The CDR3 is CASSLVGVIYGYTF. The CDR3 region has the DNA TGTGCCAGCAGCTTGGTGGGGGTTATATATGGCTACACCTTC. The V and J genes are TRBV5-6 and TRBJ1-2; possible D gene TRBD1, 5 bases. Germline V gene lookup returns CDR1 SGHDT and CDR2 YYEEEE. Trimming pared 0 bases from V and 5 bases from J, leaving 11 bases between. The CDR3 extends over 14 amino acids.

The V call is TRBV6-1, the J call TRBJ1-3; D unclear. Trimming stripped 0 bases from V and 3 bases from J, with 9 bases between. CDR1 is MNHNS, CDR2 SASEGT, per germline. The CDR3 sequence is 15 residues long. Here the CDR3 reads CASSEAQGYGNTIYF. The CDR3 nucleotides are TGTGCCAGCAGTGAAGCGCAAGGGTATGGAAACACCATATATTTT.

V gene TRBV10-3 combines with J gene TRBJ2-5; 8 positions agree with TRBD2. V was clipped by 9 bases and J by 3 bases; unmatched bases: 9. The CDR3 spans 14 residues. The germline V gene encodes CDR1 ENHRY and CDR2 SYGVKD. For the CDR3, the DNA is TGTGCCATAGGCCAAGCGGGAGTCGAAGAGACCCAGTACTTC. This gives the protein CAIGQAGVEETQYF.

The rearrangement links TRBV2 to TRBJ1-1; perhaps TRBD1 as D (6 bases). V lost 6 bases, J lost 6 bases, and 23 bases lay in between. Germline V lookup: CDR1 SNHLY, CDR2 FYNNEI. CDR3 length: 16 amino acids. The CDR3, as DNA: TGTGCCAGCAGCGATGGGTTTCCTGGGGGGGCAGCTGAAGCTTTCTTT. Residues: CASSDGFPGGAAEAFF.

V usage is TRBV25-1 and J usage is TRBJ2-2; 9 bases map to TRBD1. Germline values: CDR1 MGHDK, CDR2 SYGVNS. V trimming: 6 bases; J trimming: 4 bases; junction bases outside the gene matches: 9. The CDR3 contains 16 residues. This CDR3 is CASRVPGQGSTGELFF. CDR3 sequence (DNA): TGTGCCAGCAGAGTTCCGGGACAGGGATCCACCGGGGAGCTGTTTTTT.

J is TRBJ2-3 and V is TRBV7-6, with a weak D call TRBD1 (5 bases). The germline V gene encodes CDR1 SGHVS and CDR2 FNYEAQ. V was cut by 1 base and J by 2 bases, with 7 bases left in between. This CDR3 is built from 14 residues. Here the CDR3 DNA reads TGTGCCAGCAGCTTAGGGGGCTACACAGATACGCAGTATTTT. Translated: CASSLGGYTDTQYF.

The CDR3 DNA is TGTGCCAGCGTACCGGCATCGACTAATTCACCCCTCCACTTT. Amino acid sequence: CASVPASTNSPLHF. The rearrangement links TRBV6-6 to TRBJ1-6; D ambiguous. The CDR3 is 14 amino acids. Germline-derived CDR1 and CDR2 are MNHNY and SVGAGI (reference sequence). Trimming left V 8 bases short and J 6 bases short, with 14 bases between.

V usage is TRBV9 and J usage is TRBJ2-1, with TRBD2 identical over 15 bases. Germline CDR1 and CDR2: SGDLS and YYNGEE. The CDR3 is 19 amino acids. V was pared by 2 bases and J by 6 bases, with 12 bases of the junction left unmatched. CDR3 in DNA: TGTGCCAGCAGCGTTCAGGGACTAGCGGGGGGTGGCCATACCAATGAGCAGTTCTTC. It yields the protein CASSVQGLAGGGHTNEQFF. The full variable domain, rest sourced from reference TRBV9 and TRBJ2-1, is DSGVTQTPKHLITATGQRVTLRCSPRSGDLSVYWYQQSLDQGLQFLIQYYNGEERAKGNILERFSAQQFPDLHSELNLSSLELGDSALYFCASSVQGLAGGGHTNEQFFGPGTRLTVL.

The V gene is TRBV2, the J gene TRBJ1-2; no firm D call. The CDR3 is 11 amino acids. V was trimmed by 4 bases and J by 13 bases, leaving 13 bases between them. CDR1 is SNHLY and CDR2 is FYNNEI in the germline V gene. CDR3 sequence: CASSGELTTTF. The CDR3 DNA follows: TGTGCCAGCAGTGGTGAATTAACGACCACCTTC.

This chain links TRBV29-1 with TRBJ1-1, with D unclear. Germline CDR1 is SQVTM and CDR2 is ANQGSEA. The CDR3 has 14 residues. Trimming cost V 6 bases and J 1 base, with 15 bases left between them. CDR3 amino acids: CSVSYLAPNTEAFF. CDR3 coding DNA: TGCAGCGTATCGTACCTAGCCCCGAACACTGAAGCTTTCTTT. The whole variable domain, filled in from reference TRBV29-1 and TRBJ1-1, reads SAVISQKPSRDICQRGTSLTIQCQVDSQVTMMFWYRQQPGQSLTLIATANQGSEATYESGFVIDKFPISRPNLTFSTLTVSNMSPEDSSIYLCSVSYLAPNTEAFFGQGTRLTVV.

The chain has TRBV2 and TRBJ1-2; D ambiguous. This CDR3 has 13 amino acids. Germline CDR1 is SNHLY and CDR2 is FYNNEI. Trimming stripped 6 bases from V and 2 bases from J, with 10 bases between. CDR3 DNA sequence: TGTGCCAGCAGAAAGGCAGCAAACTATGGCTACACCTTC. This codes for CASRKAANYGYTF. Supplemented by reference TRBV2 and TRBJ1-2, the full variable domain reads EPEVTQTPSHQVTQMGQEVILRCVPISNHLYFYWYRQILGQKVEFLVSFYNNEISEKSEIFDDQFSVERPDGSNFTLKIRSTKLEDSAMYFCASRKAANYGYTFGSGTRLTVV.

The chain has TRBV11-3 and TRBJ1-3, with D tentatively TRBD1 (5 bases). The V gene lost 5 bases and the J gene lost 4 bases, with 12 bases spanning the gap. Germline CDR1 SGHNT, CDR2 YENEEA. The CDR3 is made up of 14 amino acids. The CDR3 region is CASSPPGAGNTIYF. CDR3 sequence (DNA): TGTGCCAGCAGCCCCCCTGGGGCAGGAAACACCATATATTTT.

This clone was observed once. The genes are TRBV5-1 and TRBJ2-5; possibly TRBD1 for D (6 bases). V lost 2 bases and J 2 bases, leaving 13 bases between the germline ends. Germline V gene sequence: CDR1 SGHRS, CDR2 YFSETQ. CDR3 length: 15 residues. The CDR3 sequence: CASSFSPGTQETQYF. DNA of the CDR3: TGCGCCAGCAGCTTCTCCCCAGGGACACAAGAGACCCAGTACTTC.

This clone was detected only once. The chain couples TRBV6-1 to TRBJ2-1; D remains unclear. Germline V gene lookup returns CDR1 MNHNS and CDR2 SASEGT. The ends were cut back, 5 bases at V and 4 bases at J, with 9 bases in the middle. CDR3 length equals 13 residues. The CDR3 is CASSPDRYNEQFF. In DNA form, the CDR3 reads TGTGCCAGCAGTCCCGACCGGTACAATGAGCAGTTCTTC.

The chain employs TRBV6-5 and TRBJ2-7, with 9 nucleotides matching TRBD1. The CDR3 loop spans 14 amino acids. Per the germline V gene, CDR1 is MNHEY and CDR2 is SVGAGI. Trimming took 6 bases from V and 2 from J; bases not matched to a gene: 5. The CDR3 region is CASSTGTGTYEQYF. The DNA of the CDR3 is TGTGCCAGCAGCACCGGGACAGGGACCTACGAGCAGTACTTC.

This chain uses TRBV5-6 with TRBJ2-1, with TRBD1 as a possible D gene (5 bases). CDR3 length equals 16 residues. The V gene's germline CDR1 is SGHDT and CDR2 YYEEEE. Trimming took 1 base from V and 2 from J, leaving 13 bases between them. The CDR3 is CASSLMGQGTYNEQFF. In DNA, the CDR3 is TGTGCCAGCAGCTTGATGGGCCAGGGTACCTACAATGAGCAGTTCTTC. The variable domain in full, with the rest retrieved from reference TRBV5-6 and TRBJ2-1, is DAGVTQSPTHLIKTRGQQVTLRCSPKSGHDTVSWYQQALGQGPQFIFQYYEEEERQRGNFPDRFSGHQFPNYSSELNVNALLLGDSALYLCASSLMGQGTYNEQFFGPGTRLTVL.

The chain recombines TRBV2 with TRBJ1-2, with D maybe TRBD1 (6 bases). CDR1 is SNHLY and CDR2 is FYNNEI in the germline V gene. The CDR3 sequence is 12 residues long. Trimming shortened V by 10 bases and J by 2 bases, and 11 bases separated the two germline ends. CDR3 nucleotide sequence: TGTGCCATCGACGACAGGAACTATGGCTACACCTTC. Protein product: CAIDDRNYGYTF. The full variable domain, in which reference TRBV2 and TRBJ1-2 provide the parts outside the CDR3, is EPEVTQTPSHQVTQMGQEVILRCVPISNHLYFYWYRQILGQKVEFLVSFYNNEISEKSEIFDDQFSVERPDGSNFTLKIRSTKLEDSAMYFCAIDDRNYGYTFGSGTRLTVV.

CDR3 bases: TGCGCCAGCAGCTTGGTTGGGGGGATGAACACTGAAGCTTTCTTT. Encoded protein: CASSLVGGMNTEAFF. The chain couples TRBV5-1 to TRBJ1-1; D is possibly TRBD1 (5 bases). Germline assignment: CDR1 SGHRS and CDR2 YFSETQ. Trimming shortened V by 0 bases and J by 0 bases, and 9 bases separated the two germline ends. CDR3 size: 15 residues.

The genes are TRBV28 and TRBJ2-7, with unresolved D. CDR1 is MDHEN and CDR2 is SYDVKM in the germline V gene. The CDR3 has 11 amino acids. The V end was cut by 2 bases, the J end by 4 bases, with 3 bases between. CDR3 amino acids: CASSLTYEQYF. CDR3 in DNA: TGTGCCAGCAGTTTAACTTACGAGCAGTACTTC.

This chain uses TRBV7-9 with TRBJ1-4; D might be TRBD1 (5 bases). In germline, CDR1 is SEHNR, CDR2 FQNEAQ (reference sequence). V lost 1 base, J lost 11 bases, and 20 bases lay in between. This CDR3 region has 16 residues. CDR3 in amino acids: CASSLGSTASIGKLFF. In nucleotides, the CDR3 is TGTGCCAGCAGCTTAGGATCGACAGCCTCTATAGGGAAACTGTTTTTT.

This clone was recorded a few times. This chain joins TRBV23-1 and TRBJ2-1; the match to TRBD2 covers 7 bases. TRBV23-1 falls under the ORF class, with uncertain function. V was pared by 4 bases and J by 2 bases, with 8 bases of the junction left unmatched. The CDR3 spans 16 residues. CDR3 in amino acids: CASSLYPTSPYNEQFF. CDR3 coding DNA: TGCGCCAGCAGTCTCTACCCGACTAGCCCCTACAATGAGCAGTTCTTC.

The chain couples TRBV6-6 to TRBJ2-7, with 9 nucleotides matching TRBD1. The CDR3 totals 16 residues. In germline, CDR1 is MNHNY, CDR2 SVGAGI (reference sequence). Unmatched junction bases numbered 13, after V lost 4 bases and J lost 6 bases. The CDR3 DNA reads TGTGCCAGCAGTTCCTTAGGGGGACAGGGATTGAGCGAGCAGTACTTC. Its protein is CASSSLGGQGLSEQYF.

The gene calls are TRBV6-1 and TRBJ1-5; tentatively, D is TRBD1 (6 bases). The CDR3 runs 13 residues. The V and J ends lost 5 bases and 12 bases respectively, with 17 bases between them. Looked up from germline, CDR1 is MNHNS and CDR2 is SASEGT. This CDR3 is CASSTRGGGGQHF. Written as DNA, the CDR3 is TGTGCCAGCAGTACTCGAGGGGGGGGCGGCCAGCATTTT.